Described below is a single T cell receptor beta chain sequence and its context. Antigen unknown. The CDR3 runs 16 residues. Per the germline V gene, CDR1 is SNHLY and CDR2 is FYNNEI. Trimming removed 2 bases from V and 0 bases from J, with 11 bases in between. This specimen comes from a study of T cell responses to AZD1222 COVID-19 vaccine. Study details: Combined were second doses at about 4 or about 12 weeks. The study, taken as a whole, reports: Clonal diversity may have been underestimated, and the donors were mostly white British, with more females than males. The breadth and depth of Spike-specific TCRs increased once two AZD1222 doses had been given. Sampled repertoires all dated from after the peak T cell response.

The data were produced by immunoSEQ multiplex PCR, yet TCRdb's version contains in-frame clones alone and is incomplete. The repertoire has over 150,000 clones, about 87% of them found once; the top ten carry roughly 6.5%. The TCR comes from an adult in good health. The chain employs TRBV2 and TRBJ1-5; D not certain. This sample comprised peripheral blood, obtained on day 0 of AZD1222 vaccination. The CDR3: CASSERGPFSNQPQHF. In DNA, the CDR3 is TGTGCCAGCAGTGAAAGAGGGCCGTTTAGCAATCAGCCCCAGCATTTT.